Reported below is one T cell receptor beta chain. Its antigen target is currently unknown. No much larger clone is present one base from it, and per-base qualities are unavailable. As encoded in the germline V gene, CDR1 is SGDLS while CDR2 is YYNGEE. Deletion took 0 bases off V and 6 bases off J, with a span of 15 bases between the germline ends. Measured from the cysteine to the phenylalanine, the CDR3 is 15 residues long. The read is trimmed to its CDR3 DNA, 45 bases read in frame from base 1. These data come from a study of Ad26.COV2.S vaccination and SARS-CoV-2 variants (dated by TCRdb to 2020 to 2022). The study in broad terms: Sequencing of the TCRbeta repertoire served to evaluate the specificity and breadth of SARS-CoV-2-reactive T cell receptors following Ad26.COV2.S vaccination. The TCR-sequenced set comprised approximately 32 samples: about 19 Ad26.COV2.S vaccine recipients, 5 placebo recipients and 8 SARS-CoV-2 convalescent individuals. Results and caveats for the whole study, not just this receptor: Substantial breadth of spike-specific CD8+ and CD4+ T cell responses was reported after vaccination. The authors noted that the TCR breadth and depth analyses may have underestimated total T cell responses. Vaccine and placebo recipients had comparable non-spike TCR breadth, which fits with the vaccine containing only spike. Spike-specific TCR breadth was higher in Ad26.COV2.S recipients than in placebo recipients (P = 0.0014).

The immunoSEQ Assay was the method used to sequence TCRbeta CDR3 regions. After extraction, genomic DNA underwent amplification by bias-controlled multiplex PCR, followed by high-throughput sequencing. Under the source paper's analysis protocol: To quantify the absolute abundance of every unique TCRbeta CDR3 region, sequences were collapsed and filtered. T cell fraction was estimated by normalizing TCRbeta template counts to usable DNA, with usable DNA measured through amplification of reference genes found in all nucleated cells. Repertoire TCRs were annotated as SARS-CoV-2-specific when V gene, CDR3 amino acid sequence and J gene were exactly matched to a known reactive TCR set. The reference SARS-CoV-2 TCR set came from MIRA and was filtered for enrichment in COVID-19-positive ImmuneCODE repertoires, removing public or cross-reactive TCRs. Using the MIRA antigens, annotated TCRs were further analysed by specific ORF or by position within an ORF. Depth was the summed frequency of annotated unique rearrangements, while breadth was defined as annotated unique rearrangements over total unique productive rearrangements. Group comparisons of TCR breadth used two-sided Wilcoxon rank-sum tests. This is the immuneACCESS table as TCRdb keeps it, with only in-frame sequences that have V and J called. A part of the clones is gone; compared with another copy, unresolved V genes explain less than half, and the rest is unexplained. V and J calls plus clone size are reproduced from that table; the DNA served to infer D and trimming. Here the sample has 180,000 or so clones; 87% occur a single time. The ten largest clones add up to about 5.5% of the sample.

The sample's time point label, in plain terms: individuals recovered from natural SARS-CoV-2 infection. The receptor was isolated from a human donor who had recovered from COVID-19. The input for sequencing was peripheral blood, taken after recovery from COVID-19. The sequence joins TRBV9 to TRBJ2-5, with no confidently assigned D gene. CDR3 protein: CASSVAPQPSKTQYF. The DNA is as follows: TGTGCCAGCAGCGTAGCGCCCCAGCCCAGCAAGACCCAGTACTTC. The reference TRBV9 and TRBJ2-5 proteins fill in what lies around the CDR3, so the full variable domain reads DSGVTQTPKHLITATGQRVTLRCSPRSGDLSVYWYQQSLDQGLQFLIQYYNGEERAKGNILERFSAQQFPDLHSELNLSSLELGDSALYFCASSVAPQPSKTQYFGPGTRLLVL.